This TCR beta chain was sequenced during a study of cytomegalovirus exposure and HLA in healthy donors. Findings and limits, study-wide: Relative to equally common others, HLA-associated TCR beta chains showed greater clonal expansion in a later analysis. HLA restriction was apparent for most CMV-associated TCR beta chains in a later analysis. The CMV antigen specificity of a few CMV-associated chains was confirmed through in vitro analysis. Later analysis identified a missense DCLRE1C variant that was linked to TCR beta V- and J-gene trimming.

Vbeta (60) and Jbeta (13) primers were used in the PCR. Profiling relied on immunoSEQ multiplex PCR, and the TCRdb table lists in-frame clones only, not all of them. The table shows 140,000 to 150,000 clones, with approximately 70% occurring only once. The CDR3 is 14 residues long. Trimming took 6 bases from V and 4 from J; bases not matched to a gene: 6. The germline V gene encodes CDR1 SNHLY and CDR2 FYNNEI. As to this clone: What it recognizes is unknown.

Material for sequencing was PBMCs. J is TRBJ1-5 and V is TRBV2; 7 nucleotides align to TRBD1. This TCR was recovered from a woman aged 55-75 years in good health and CMV-seropositive. The CDR3 region has the DNA TGTGCCAGCAGAACCGGGACAGTAAATCAGCCCCAGCATTTT. Its translation is CASRTGTVNQPQHF.